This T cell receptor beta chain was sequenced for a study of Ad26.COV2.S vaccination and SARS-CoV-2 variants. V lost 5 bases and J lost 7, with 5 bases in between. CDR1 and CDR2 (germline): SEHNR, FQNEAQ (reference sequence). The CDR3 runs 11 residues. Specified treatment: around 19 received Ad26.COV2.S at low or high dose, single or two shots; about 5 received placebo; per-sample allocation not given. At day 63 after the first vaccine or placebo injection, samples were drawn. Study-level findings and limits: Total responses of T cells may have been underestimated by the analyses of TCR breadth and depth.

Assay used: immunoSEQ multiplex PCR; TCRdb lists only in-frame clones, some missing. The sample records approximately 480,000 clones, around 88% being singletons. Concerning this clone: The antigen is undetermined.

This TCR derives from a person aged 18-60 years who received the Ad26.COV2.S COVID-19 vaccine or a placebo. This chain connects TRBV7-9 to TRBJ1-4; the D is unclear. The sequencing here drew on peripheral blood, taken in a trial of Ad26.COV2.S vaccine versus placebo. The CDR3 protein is CASSTAEKLFF. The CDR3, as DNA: TGTGCCAGCAGCACAGCTGAAAAACTGTTTTTT. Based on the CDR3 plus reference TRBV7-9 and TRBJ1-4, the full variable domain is DTGVSQNPRHKITKRGQNVTFRCDPISEHNRLYWYRQTLGQGPEFLTYFQNEAQLEKSRLLSDRFSAERPKGSFSTLEIQRTEQGDSAMYLCASSTAEKLFFGSGTQLSVL.